This T cell receptor (beta chain) was sequenced in a study of blood T cell repertoires in COVID-19. Study-wide background: The cDNA or gDNA used as material had been derived from T cells, B-cell-depleted T cells, or PBMCs.

Participants spanned ages about 18 to 90 years and resided in about 25 US areas. Two negative PCRs, clearance, or symptom resolution had been documented for recovered Cohort 3 donors. The protocol was immunoSEQ multiplex PCR, while the TCRdb copy is restricted to in-frame clones and leaves out a portion. The sample lists approximately 360,000 clones, under 85% occurring once. There are 17 residues in the CDR3. Deletions cut 0 bases from V and 1 base from J, with 13 bases between. Germline CDR1 and CDR2: SGHRS and YFSETQ. This TCR derives from a woman in her 50s who had recovered from COVID-19. Sequenced input: PBMCs or T cells enriched from blood (not recorded which). This rearrangement joins TRBV5-1 to TRBJ2-2; D is possibly TRBD1 (6 bases). The CDR3 loop is CASSLAGRGVNTGELFF. The DNA of the CDR3 is TGCGCCAGCAGCTTGGCCGGCAGGGGCGTGAACACCGGGGAGCTGTTTTTT.